These 30 T cell receptor beta chains were all obtained from the same sample, sequenced in a study of T cell repertoires in cytomegalovirus infection. TCRdb independently ran MiXCR on the reads; one entry per CDR3 protein. This sample carries some 900,000 distinct CDR3 sequences, about 31% of them seen once, and the ten largest clones take around an eighth. These receptors' antigens are unknown. The starting material was cultured CD8+ T cells from PBMCs, obtained from culture after CMV antigen stimulation. These receptors all come from a human donor in good health (CMV status not recorded). Some clones in this sample may be carry-over from other donors' samples.

This chain connects TRBV4-2 to TRBJ1-1; 7 bases align to TRBD1. This CDR3 is 17 amino acids long. V lost 0 bases and J lost 4; bases outside the gene matches: 11. CDR1 is LGHNA and CDR2 is YNFKEQ in the germline V gene. For the CDR3, the DNA is TGTGCCAGCAGCCAAGACCCCTCCCTAGCAGGGGGCACTGAAGCTTTCTTT. Its protein product is CASSQDPSLAGGTEAFF.

This clonotype was seen repeatedly, ten times or more. This rearrangement joins TRBV7-2 to TRBJ1-1; D unclear. The CDR3 loop spans 15 amino acids. Deletions cut 7 bases from V and 4 bases from J, with 19 bases between. Germline lookup yields CDR1 SGHTA and CDR2 FQGNSA. As DNA, the CDR3 is TGTGCCAGCACCCATTCCGCTCGACAATTCACTGAAGCTTTCTTT. It is translated as CASTHSARQFTEAFF.

This chain links TRBV6-4 with TRBJ2-3, with 11 bases fitting TRBD2. The CDR3 is 18 residues long. From germline, CDR1 is MRHNA and CDR2 SNTAGT. J gave up 3 bases and V 9 bases, and 17 bases lay outside the gene matches. The CDR3 region has the DNA TGTGCCAGACAACAAAGACGGAGTAGCGGGGGGGCTACAGATACGCAGTATTTT. Translation: CARQQRRSSGGATDTQYF.

The chain joins TRBV12-5 to TRBJ2-1, with D tentatively TRBD1 (5 bases). The germline gives CDR1 LGHNT, CDR2 FRNRAP. This CDR3 region has 16 residues. Deletions cut 4 bases from V and 4 bases from J, with 17 bases between. The CDR3 nucleotides are TGTGCTAGTGGTTCCCGGCAGGGTTTTCTTTACAATGAGCAGTTCTTC. This encodes CASGSRQGFLYNEQFF.

This CDR3 reads CSAKGLGTGSYEQYF. The CDR3, as DNA: TGCAGTGCTAAGGGCCTCGGTACAGGCTCCTACGAGCAGTACTTC. The rearrangement joins TRBV20-1 to TRBJ2-7; a possible D gene is TRBD1 (5 bases). CDR3 size: 15 residues. CDR1 DFQATT and CDR2 SNEGSKA come from the germline V gene (reference sequence). V lost 4 bases to trimming and J lost 0 bases, with 16 bases between them.

This clonotype appeared a few times. The V gene is TRBV7-9, the J gene TRBJ2-1; 12 nucleotides match TRBD2. Germline CDR1 is SEHNR and CDR2 is FQNEAQ (reference sequence). The CDR3 is made up of 15 amino acids. Losses at the gene ends were 5 bases for V and 8 bases for J; bases not matched to a gene: 7. The CDR3 here is CASSALAGGLDEQFF. The CDR3 coding sequence is TGTGCCAGCAGCGCCCTAGCGGGGGGGCTCGATGAGCAGTTCTTC.

This clonotype appeared a few times. J is TRBJ1-5 and V is TRBV19; a weak D match, TRBD1 (5 bases). Trimming took off 3 bases at V and 3 bases at J, with 12 bases between the two ends. Germline V gene data show CDR1 as LNHDA and CDR2 as SQIVND (reference sequence). This CDR3 contains 15 residues. The CDR3 reads CASSIGDRFNQPQHF. CDR3 bases: TGTGCCAGTAGTATTGGCGACAGATTCAATCAGCCCCAGCATTTT.

In its sample, this clonotype was seen once. This chain joins TRBV27 and TRBJ2-1; 12 bases line up with TRBD2. There are 17 residues in the CDR3. J lost 5 bases, V lost 4 bases, and 9 bases had no gene match. Germline CDR1 and CDR2: MNHEY and SMNVEV (reference sequence). CDR3 DNA sequence: TGTGCCAGCAGTTCGAACCGACTAGCGGGGGACCACAATGAGCAGTTCTTC. It codes for CASSSNRLAGDHNEQFF.

This clonotype was seen a single time. The chain has TRBV6-2 or TRBV6-3 and TRBJ1-5; the match to TRBD1 covers 7 bases. The CDR3 runs to 13 residues. Germline V gene sequence: CDR1 MNHEY, CDR2 SVGEGT. J gave up 3 bases and V 8 bases, and 4 bases lay outside the gene matches. CDR3 bases: TGTGCCAGCGCCGGGACAGACAATCAGCCCCAGCATTTT. This sequence encodes CASAGTDNQPQHF.

This clonotype came up a few times. The chain carries TRBV4-2 and TRBJ2-1; 10 positions agree with TRBD2. Germline CDR1 and CDR2: LGHNA and YNFKEQ. The trim removed 0 bases at V and 9 bases at J, leaving 8 bases unmatched. This CDR3 is built from 16 residues. CDR3 coding DNA: TGTGCCAGCAGCCAAGATGGGCTAGCGGGGGAGGGTGAGCAGTTCTTC. This codes for CASSQDGLAGEGEQFF.

On this clonotype itself: The germline gene is not matched at one end of the junction; a read error may be the cause. V and J are TRBV7-6 and TRBJ2-5; perhaps D is TRBD1 or TRBD2 (5 bases each). The CDR3 totals 13 residues. The germline V gene encodes CDR1 SGHVS and CDR2 FNYEAQ. CDR3: CASSLTGRKTQYF. The DNA for the CDR3 is TGTGCTAGCAGCCTTACGGGACGAAAGACCCAGTACTTC.

A remark on this clonotype: At one of its ends the junction is not consistent with the germline gene, which may arise from a read error. In nucleotides, the CDR3 is TGCGCCAGCAGCCTTGGACGAGAAGGTTTCTTT. It yields the protein CASSLGREGFF. J is TRBJ1-1 and V is TRBV4-1, with unresolved D. There are 11 residues in the CDR3. The germline V gene encodes CDR1 MGHRA and CDR2 YSYEKL.

At least ten counts were recorded for this clonotype. This sequence joins TRBV6-6 and TRBJ2-3; D call uncertain. The V and J ends lost 6 bases and 2 bases respectively, with 12 bases between them. CDR1 is MNHNY and CDR2 is SVGAGI in the germline V gene (reference sequence). The CDR3 is made up of 14 amino acids. The CDR3 nucleotides read TGTGCCAGCAGCCCCCCTCCAAACACAGATACGCAGTATTTT. Encoded protein: CASSPPPNTDTQYF.

The chain couples TRBV29-1 to TRBJ1-3, with D possibly TRBD1 on 5 matching bases. Germline V gene sequence: CDR1 SQVTM, CDR2 ANQGSEA. The CDR3 runs to 17 residues. V was pared by 4 bases and J by 0 bases, with 19 bases between. CDR3 DNA sequence: TGCAGCGTTGTAGACCGGGACCGACATAGCTCTGGAAACACCATATATTTT. It codes for CSVVDRDRHSSGNTIYF.

The CDR3 DNA reads as TGTGCCAGCAGCGTAGGGCAGGGGGACAATCAGCCCCAGCATTTT. This translates into CASSVGQGDNQPQHF. The V gene is TRBV9, the J gene TRBJ1-5; TRBD1 matches at 7 bases. Germline V gene lookup returns CDR1 SGDLS and CDR2 YYNGEE. V lost 0 bases and J lost 3; bases outside the gene matches: 3. This CDR3 spans 15 amino acids.

The chain links TRBV5-8 to TRBJ2-1; TRBD2 matches at 7 bases. The CDR3 length is 18 residues. J was trimmed by 0 bases and V by 0 bases; bases with no gene match: 9. The germline V gene has CDR1 SGHTS and CDR2 YDEGEE. The CDR3 DNA sequence: TGTGCCAGCAGCTTGGAATCTAGCGGTGGCTTCTCCTACAATGAGCAGTTCTTC. Its translation: CASSLESSGGFSYNEQFF.

The chain employs TRBV5-6 and TRBJ2-7, with D unclear. This CDR3 spans 14 amino acids. V was cut by 1 base and J by 1 base, with 9 bases left in between. The germline gives CDR1 SGHDT, CDR2 YYEEEE. CDR3 sequence reads: CASSLKTSSYEQYF. The CDR3 DNA reads as TGTGCCAGCAGCTTGAAGACCTCTTCCTACGAGCAGTACTTC. Filled out from reference TRBV5-6 and TRBJ2-7, the complete variable domain reads DAGVTQSPTHLIKTRGQQVTLRCSPKSGHDTVSWYQQALGQGPQFIFQYYEEEERQRGNFPDRFSGHQFPNYSSELNVNALLLGDSALYLCASSLKTSSYEQYFGPGTRLTVT.

This rearrangement joins TRBV27 to TRBJ2-3; D may match TRBD1 or TRBD2 (5 bases each). Germline-derived CDR1 and CDR2 are MNHEY and SMNVEV (reference sequence). CDR3 length: 14 residues. V was cut by 5 bases and J by 3 bases, with 12 bases left in between. Written as DNA, the CDR3 is TGTGCCAGCAGTCACGGGACCGAAACAGATACGCAGTATTTT. Translated: CASSHGTETDTQYF.

This clonotype appeared a few times. The J gene is TRBJ1-1, the V gene TRBV7-6; 10 bases are shared with TRBD1. This CDR3 has 18 residues. The germline V gene has CDR1 SGHVS and CDR2 FNYEAQ. The V and J ends lost 2 bases and 4 bases, in that order; junction bases with no gene match: 13. The CDR3 here is CASSLSPGQGRMGTEAFF. The DNA for the CDR3 is TGTGCCAGCAGCTTATCCCCGGGACAGGGGCGAATGGGCACTGAAGCTTTCTTT. Looking up the rest from reference TRBV7-6 and TRBJ1-1 gives the full variable domain: GAGVSQSPRYKVTKRGQDVALRCDPISGHVSLYWYRQALGQGPEFLTYFNYEAQQDKSGLPNDRFSAERPEGSISTLTIQRTEQRDSAMYRCASSLSPGQGRMGTEAFFGQGTRLTVV.

There are a few counts of this clonotype. V and J are TRBV18 and TRBJ2-6; D gene ambiguous. The V end lost 2 bases, the J end lost 2 bases, and 13 bases lay between the germline ends. The CDR3 is made up of 17 amino acids. CDR1 is KGHSH and CDR2 is LQKENI in the germline V gene. As DNA, the CDR3 is TGTGCCAGCTCACCATGGGAACTCCAAACTGGGGCCAACGTCCTGACTTTC. Its protein product is CASSPWELQTGANVLTF. The full variable domain, rest sourced from reference TRBV18 and TRBJ2-6, is NAGVMQNPRHLVRRRGQEARLRCSPMKGHSHVYWYRQLPEEGLKFMVYLQKENIIDESGMPKERFSAEFPKEGPSILRIQQVVRGDSAAYFCASSPWELQTGANVLTFGAGSRLTVL.

This clonotype has just a few counts. The chain joins TRBV9 to TRBJ1-5; the D gene is possibly TRBD1 (5 bases). The length of the CDR3 is 14 residues. The V and J ends lost 3 bases and 3 bases respectively, with 10 bases between them. Germline CDR1 SGDLS, CDR2 YYNGEE. The CDR3 sequence is CASSGGEFNQPQHF. The CDR3 nucleotides are TGTGCCAGCAGCGGAGGGGAATTCAATCAGCCCCAGCATTTT.

As concerns this clonotype: The junction does not match germline at one end; this may be a read error. The chain joins TRBV7-8 to TRBJ2-7; tentative D call: TRBD2 (5 bases). The CDR3 is 15 residues long. The germline V gene encodes CDR1 SGHVS and CDR2 FQNEAQ. In nucleotides, the CDR3 is TGTGCCAGCAGCCCCCCTGGGGTGGGAGCATACGACCAGTACTTC. Amino acid sequence: CASSPPGVGAYDQYF.

V gene TRBV4-1 combines with J gene TRBJ2-7, with 10 positions matching TRBD1. J was trimmed by 2 bases and V by 0 bases; bases with no gene match: 1. CDR3 length: 15 residues. Germline V gene lookup returns CDR1 MGHRA and CDR2 YSYEKL. CDR3 nucleotides: TGCGCCAGCAGCCAAGAAGGGACAGGGGCCTACGAGCAGTACGTC. It yields the protein CASSQEGTGAYEQYV.

The CDR3 coding sequence is TGTGCCAGCAGCTTGGCCACTAGCGGGGGGGCCAACACCGGGGAGCTGTTTTTT. Its translation: CASSLATSGGANTGELFF. The chain couples TRBV5-4 to TRBJ2-2, with 13 bases fitting TRBD2. The CDR3 has 18 amino acids. V lost 0 bases and J lost 2; bases outside the gene matches: 4. Germline-derived CDR1 and CDR2 are SGHNT and YYREEE (reference sequence).

This clonotype occurred a few times. The J gene is TRBJ1-6, the V gene TRBV6-5; unclear D gene. This CDR3 region has 14 residues. Germline V lookup: CDR1 MNHEY, CDR2 SVGAGI. Between the trimmed V and J ends, which lost 2 bases and 10 bases, there was a span of 12 bases. DNA of the CDR3: TGTGCCAGCAGTTACGGTCTGCGTTCCTCACCCCTCCACTTT. This translates into CASSYGLRSSPLHF.

V is TRBV12-5 and J is TRBJ2-3, with D possibly called TRBD1 or TRBD2 (6 bases each). The CDR3 length is 15 residues. Germline V gives CDR1 LGHNT, CDR2 FRNRAP. V lost 7 bases to trimming and J lost 0 bases, with 14 bases between them. CDR3 sequence: CASVPGGPSTDTQYF. The CDR3 DNA reads TGTGCTAGTGTCCCTGGGGGGCCTAGCACAGATACGCAGTATTTT.

The sample holds a few counts of this clonotype. V and J are TRBV4-1 and TRBJ1-1; D ambiguous. With 5 bases removed from V and 6 bases from J, the gap between germline ends came to 10 bases. The CDR3 runs to 12 residues. CDR1 and CDR2 (germline): MGHRA, YSYEKL. CDR3 in DNA: TGCGCCAGCAGCGGAACGGGATCTGAAGCTTTCTTT. Its translation: CASSGTGSEAFF.

This clonotype appeared a few times. The V and J genes are TRBV10-3 and TRBJ1-1, with 8 nucleotides matching TRBD1. This CDR3 comprises 16 residues. V was pared by 4 bases and J by 2 bases, with 9 bases of the junction left unmatched. CDR1 and CDR2 from the germline V gene are ENHRY and SYGVKD. The CDR3: CAISVSDRAFNTEAFF. The CDR3 nucleotides are TGTGCCATCAGTGTGTCGGACAGGGCCTTCAACACTGAAGCTTTCTTT.

The chain combines TRBV7-9 with TRBJ1-2, with D perhaps matching TRBD1 (5 bases). The V end was cut by 5 bases, the J end by 0 bases, with 16 bases between. Germline V gene lookup returns CDR1 SEHNR and CDR2 FQNEAQ (reference sequence). The length of the CDR3 is 16 residues. The CDR3 here is CASSPKGGASNYGYTF. In nucleotides, the CDR3 is TGTGCCAGCAGCCCCAAGGGAGGGGCCTCTAACTATGGCTACACCTTC.

This clonotype has ten or more counts. V usage is TRBV7-2 and J usage is TRBJ2-3, with a possible D match to TRBD1 (5 bases). V gave up 6 bases and J gave up 2 bases, with 18 bases separating them. CDR1 and CDR2 (germline): SGHTA, FQGNSA. This CDR3 spans 16 amino acids. As DNA, the CDR3 is TGTGCCAGCAGTCCGATAGGGGAACTGGACACAGATACGCAGTATTTT. Its protein is CASSPIGELDTDTQYF.